This T cell receptor (beta chain) was identified during a study of a mutant IDH1 vaccine in newly diagnosed glioma. Overall study: Males made up approximately 60% and females approximately 38% of treated patients, whose mean age was approximately 40 years.

This clone has just a few counts. Its antigen is as yet unknown. Study-level points and caveats: Apparently unrelated to pseudoprogression were changes in the top peripheral T cell clonotypes.

CDR3 length equals 11 residues. In germline, CDR1 is DFQATT, CDR2 SNEGSKA (reference sequence). The V end lost 0 bases, the J end lost 6 bases, and 4 bases lay between the germline ends. TCRdb's copy holds only in-frame clones and misses some; the assay was immunoSEQ multiplex PCR. This sample has around 61,000 clones, with 85% to 90% found just once. The time point denotes: week 5, during vaccination. In every dose of vaccine, 300 ug of mutant IDH1 20-mer peptide was given alongside topical imiquimod. The starting material was PBMCs, obtained from a glioma patient whose treatment included an IDH1 peptide vaccine. This receptor was obtained from a woman aged 40 to 49 with glioma. The chain carries TRBV20-1 and TRBJ2-3, with D hard to call. This chain's CDR3 is CSAREGDTQYF. CDR3 nucleotide sequence: TGCAGTGCTAGAGAGGGCGATACGCAGTATTTT.